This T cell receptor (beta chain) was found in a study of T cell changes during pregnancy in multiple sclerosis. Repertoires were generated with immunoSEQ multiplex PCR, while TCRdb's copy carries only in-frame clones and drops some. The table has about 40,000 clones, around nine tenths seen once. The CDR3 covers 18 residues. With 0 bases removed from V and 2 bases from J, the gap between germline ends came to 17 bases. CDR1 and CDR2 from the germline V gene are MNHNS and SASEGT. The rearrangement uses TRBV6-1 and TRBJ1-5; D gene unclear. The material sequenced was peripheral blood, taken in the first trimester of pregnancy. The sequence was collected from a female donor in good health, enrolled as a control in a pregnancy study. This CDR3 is CASSEAASGGLGNQPQHF. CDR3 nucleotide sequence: TGTGCCAGCAGTGAAGCCGCCTCCGGAGGCCTCGGCAATCAGCCCCAGCATTTT.